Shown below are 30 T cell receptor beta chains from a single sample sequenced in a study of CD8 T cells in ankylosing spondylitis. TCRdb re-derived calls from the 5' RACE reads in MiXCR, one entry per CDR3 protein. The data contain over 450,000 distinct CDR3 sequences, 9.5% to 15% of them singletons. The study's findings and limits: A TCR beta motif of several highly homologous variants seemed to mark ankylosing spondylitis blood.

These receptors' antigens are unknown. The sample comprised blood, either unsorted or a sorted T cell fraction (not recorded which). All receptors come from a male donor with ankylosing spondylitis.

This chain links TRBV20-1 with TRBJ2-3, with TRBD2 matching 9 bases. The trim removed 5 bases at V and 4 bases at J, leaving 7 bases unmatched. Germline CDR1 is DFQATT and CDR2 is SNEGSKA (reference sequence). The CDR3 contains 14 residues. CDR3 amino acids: CSAPSSGMSDTQYF. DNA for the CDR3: TGCAGTGCTCCGTCTAGCGGGATGTCAGATACGCAGTATTTT.

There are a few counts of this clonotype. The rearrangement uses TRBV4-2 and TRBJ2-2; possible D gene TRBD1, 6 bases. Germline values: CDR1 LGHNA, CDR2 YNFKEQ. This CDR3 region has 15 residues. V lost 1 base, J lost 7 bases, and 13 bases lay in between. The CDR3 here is CASSQGAGEGGELFF. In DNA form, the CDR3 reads TGTGCCAGCAGCCAAGGGGCAGGGGAAGGCGGGGAGCTGTTTTTT.

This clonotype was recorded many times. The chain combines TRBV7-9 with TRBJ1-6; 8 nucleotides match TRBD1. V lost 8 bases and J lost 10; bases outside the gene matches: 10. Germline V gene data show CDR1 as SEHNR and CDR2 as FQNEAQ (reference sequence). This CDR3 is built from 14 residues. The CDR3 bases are TGTGCCAGCTCTCCCCGACAGGGGAAGTCACCCCTCCACTTT. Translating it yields CASSPRQGKSPLHF.

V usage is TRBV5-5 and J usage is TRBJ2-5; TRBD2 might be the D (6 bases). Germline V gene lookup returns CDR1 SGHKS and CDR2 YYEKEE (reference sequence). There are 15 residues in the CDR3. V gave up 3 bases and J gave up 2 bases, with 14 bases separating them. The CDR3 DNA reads TGTGCCAGCAGCTCAGTGAGGGAGGTACAAGAGACCCAGTACTTC. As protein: CASSSVREVQETQYF.

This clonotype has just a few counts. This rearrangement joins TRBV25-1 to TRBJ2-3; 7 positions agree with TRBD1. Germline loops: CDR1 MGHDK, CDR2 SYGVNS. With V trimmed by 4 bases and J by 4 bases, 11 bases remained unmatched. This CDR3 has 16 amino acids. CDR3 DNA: TGTGCCAGCAGTGGGTCAAACAGGGGATCCCCAGATACGCAGTATTTT. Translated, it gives CASSGSNRGSPDTQYF.

The CDR3 DNA follows: TGTGCCAGCAGTTACGGACATCTCAACACTGAAGCTTTCTTT. Amino acids: CASSYGHLNTEAFF. The chain carries TRBV6-5 and TRBJ1-1; a weak D match, TRBD1 (5 bases). The CDR3 extends over 14 amino acids. Germline CDR1 is MNHEY and CDR2 is SVGAGI. V shed 2 bases and J shed 2 bases, with 9 bases lying between them.

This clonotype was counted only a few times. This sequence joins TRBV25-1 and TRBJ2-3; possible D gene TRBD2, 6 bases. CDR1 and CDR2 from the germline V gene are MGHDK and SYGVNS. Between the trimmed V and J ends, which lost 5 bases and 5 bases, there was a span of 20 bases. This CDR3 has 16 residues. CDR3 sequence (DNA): TGTGCCAGCAGTCAACGCGGCACGGGAGCGAAAGATACGCAGTATTTT. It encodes CASSQRGTGAKDTQYF.

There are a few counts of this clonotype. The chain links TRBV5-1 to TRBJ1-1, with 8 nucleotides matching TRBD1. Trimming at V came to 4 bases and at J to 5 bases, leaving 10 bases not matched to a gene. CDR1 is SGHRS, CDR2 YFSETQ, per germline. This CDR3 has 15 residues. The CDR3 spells CASSTQTGVATEAFF. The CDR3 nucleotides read TGCGCCAGCAGCACCCAGACAGGGGTAGCGACTGAAGCTTTCTTT.

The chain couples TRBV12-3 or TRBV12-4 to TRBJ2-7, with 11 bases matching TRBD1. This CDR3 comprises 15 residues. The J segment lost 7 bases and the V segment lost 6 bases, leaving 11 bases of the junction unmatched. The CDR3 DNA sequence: TGTGCCAGCAGGGAACCCGGGACAGGGGGGAGTGAGCAGTACTTC. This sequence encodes CASREPGTGGSEQYF.

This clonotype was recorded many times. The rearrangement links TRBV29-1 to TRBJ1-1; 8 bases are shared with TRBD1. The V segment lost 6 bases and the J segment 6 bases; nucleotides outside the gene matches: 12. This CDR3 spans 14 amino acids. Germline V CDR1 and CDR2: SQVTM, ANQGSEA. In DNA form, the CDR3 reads TGCAGCGTGGGGACAGGCGGGCCTTTGGCTGAAGCTTTCTTT. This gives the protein CSVGTGGPLAEAFF.

The chain's CDR3 is CASSLQGGRATEKLFF. As DNA, the CDR3 is TGCGCCAGCAGCTTGCAGGGTGGCCGGGCCACCGAAAAACTGTTTTTT. This chain connects TRBV5-1 to TRBJ1-4; TRBD1 is a possible D gene (5 bases). This CDR3 region has 16 residues. From germline, CDR1 is SGHRS and CDR2 YFSETQ. The ends were cut back, 1 base at V and 8 bases at J, with 18 bases in the middle.

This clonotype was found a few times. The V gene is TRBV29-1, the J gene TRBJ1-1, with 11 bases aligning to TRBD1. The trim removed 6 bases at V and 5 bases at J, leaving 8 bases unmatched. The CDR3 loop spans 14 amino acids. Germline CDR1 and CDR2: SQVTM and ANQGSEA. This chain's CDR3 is CSVQRDRGNTEAFF. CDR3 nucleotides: TGCAGCGTACAAAGGGACAGGGGGAATACTGAAGCTTTCTTT.

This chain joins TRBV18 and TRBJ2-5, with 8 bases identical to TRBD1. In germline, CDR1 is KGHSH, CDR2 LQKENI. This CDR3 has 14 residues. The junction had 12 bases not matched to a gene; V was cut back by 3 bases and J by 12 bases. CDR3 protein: CASSPTETGAPKYF. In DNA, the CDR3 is TGTGCCAGCTCACCTACGGAGACAGGGGCTCCGAAGTACTTC. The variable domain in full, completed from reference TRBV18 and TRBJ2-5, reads NAGVMQNPRHLVRRRGQEARLRCSPMKGHSHVYWYRQLPEEGLKFMVYLQKENIIDESGMPKERFSAEFPKEGPSILRIQQVVRGDSAAYFCASSPTETGAPKYFGPGTRLLVL.

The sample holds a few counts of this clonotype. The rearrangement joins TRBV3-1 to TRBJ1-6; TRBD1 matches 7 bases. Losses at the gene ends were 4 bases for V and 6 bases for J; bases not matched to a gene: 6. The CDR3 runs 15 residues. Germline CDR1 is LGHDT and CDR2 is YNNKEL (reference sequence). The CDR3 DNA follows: TGTGCCAGCAGCCCCCGGACAGGACCTAATTCACCCCTCCACTTT. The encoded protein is CASSPRTGPNSPLHF.

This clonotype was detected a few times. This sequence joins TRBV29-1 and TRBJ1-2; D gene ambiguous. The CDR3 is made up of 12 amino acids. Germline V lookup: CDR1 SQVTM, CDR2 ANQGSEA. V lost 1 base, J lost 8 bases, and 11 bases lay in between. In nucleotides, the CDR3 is TGCAGCGTTGAAGTCCCCCAGCGAGGCTACACCTTC. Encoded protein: CSVEVPQRGYTF.

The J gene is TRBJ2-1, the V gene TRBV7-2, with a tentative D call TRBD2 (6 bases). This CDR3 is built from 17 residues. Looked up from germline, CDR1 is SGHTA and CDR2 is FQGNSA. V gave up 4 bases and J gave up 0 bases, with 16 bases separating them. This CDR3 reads CASSWEVGTSSYNEQFF. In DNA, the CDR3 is TGTGCCAGCAGCTGGGAGGTTGGCACCAGCTCCTACAATGAGCAGTTCTTC.

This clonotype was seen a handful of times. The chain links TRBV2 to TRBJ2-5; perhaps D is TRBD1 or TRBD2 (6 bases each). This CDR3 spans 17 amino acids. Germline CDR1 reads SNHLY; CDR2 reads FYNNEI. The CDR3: CATERGQLTSSQETQYF. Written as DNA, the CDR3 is TGTGCGACGGAACGGGGGCAGCTAACTAGTTCCCAAGAGACCCAGTACTTC.

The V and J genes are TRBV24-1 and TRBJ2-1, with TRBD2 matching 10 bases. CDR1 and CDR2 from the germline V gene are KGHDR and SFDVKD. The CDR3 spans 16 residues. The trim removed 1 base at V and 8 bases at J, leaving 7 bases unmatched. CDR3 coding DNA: TGTGCCACCAGTGATTTAGGAGCGGGAGGGCCGGATGAGCAGTTCTTC. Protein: CATSDLGAGGPDEQFF.

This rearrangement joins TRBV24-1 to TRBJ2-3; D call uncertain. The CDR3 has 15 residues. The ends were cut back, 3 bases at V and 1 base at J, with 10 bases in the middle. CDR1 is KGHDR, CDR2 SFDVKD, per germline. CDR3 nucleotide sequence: TGTGCCACCAGTGATCCCCCGTCGGGCACAGATACGCAGTATTTT. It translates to CATSDPPSGTDTQYF.

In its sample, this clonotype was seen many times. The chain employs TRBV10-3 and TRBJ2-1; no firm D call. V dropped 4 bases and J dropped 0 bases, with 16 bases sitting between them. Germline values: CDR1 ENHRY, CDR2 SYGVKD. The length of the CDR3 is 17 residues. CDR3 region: CAISVRSRNSSYNEQFF. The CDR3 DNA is TGTGCCATCAGTGTTCGGTCGCGGAATAGCTCCTACAATGAGCAGTTCTTC.

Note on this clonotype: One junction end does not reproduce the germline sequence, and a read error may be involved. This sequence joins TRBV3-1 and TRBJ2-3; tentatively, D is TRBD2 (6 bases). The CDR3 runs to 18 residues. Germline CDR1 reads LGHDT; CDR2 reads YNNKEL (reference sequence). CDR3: CATSQARVDYHPTDTQYF. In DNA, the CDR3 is TGTGCCACCAGCCAAGCTAGAGTGGACTACCACCCCACAGATACGCAGTATTTT.

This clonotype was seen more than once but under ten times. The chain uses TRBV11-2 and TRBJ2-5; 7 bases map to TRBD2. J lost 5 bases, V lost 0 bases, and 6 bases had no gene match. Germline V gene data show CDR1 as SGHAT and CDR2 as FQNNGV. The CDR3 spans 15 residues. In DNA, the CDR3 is TGTGCCAGCAGCTTAGACGGCGGGAGATCTGAGACCCAGTACTTC. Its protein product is CASSLDGGRSETQYF.

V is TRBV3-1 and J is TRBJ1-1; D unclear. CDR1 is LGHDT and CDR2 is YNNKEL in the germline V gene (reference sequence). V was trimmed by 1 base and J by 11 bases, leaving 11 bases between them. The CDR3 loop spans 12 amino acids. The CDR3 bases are TGTGCCAGCAGCCAAGCCGGGCCTGGGGCTTTCTTT. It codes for CASSQAGPGAFF. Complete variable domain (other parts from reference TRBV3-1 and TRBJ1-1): DTAVSQTPKYLVTQMGNDKSIKCEQNLGHDTMYWYKQDSKKFLKIMFSYNNKELIINETVPNRFSPKSPDKAHLNLHINSLELGDSAVYFCASSQAGPGAFFGQGTRLTVV.

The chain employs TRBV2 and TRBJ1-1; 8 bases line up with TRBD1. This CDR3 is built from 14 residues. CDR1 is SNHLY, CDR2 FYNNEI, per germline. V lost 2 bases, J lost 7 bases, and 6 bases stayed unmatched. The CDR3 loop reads CASSEQGASGEAFF. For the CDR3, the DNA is TGTGCCAGCAGTGAACAGGGGGCCTCTGGTGAAGCTTTCTTT.

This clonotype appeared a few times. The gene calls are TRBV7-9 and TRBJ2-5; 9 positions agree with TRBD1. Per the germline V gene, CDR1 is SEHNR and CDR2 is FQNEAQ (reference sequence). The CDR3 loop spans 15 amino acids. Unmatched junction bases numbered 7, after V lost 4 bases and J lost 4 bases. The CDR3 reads CASSSGQGRSETQYF. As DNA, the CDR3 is TGTGCCAGCAGCTCTGGACAGGGGAGGTCAGAGACCCAGTACTTC.

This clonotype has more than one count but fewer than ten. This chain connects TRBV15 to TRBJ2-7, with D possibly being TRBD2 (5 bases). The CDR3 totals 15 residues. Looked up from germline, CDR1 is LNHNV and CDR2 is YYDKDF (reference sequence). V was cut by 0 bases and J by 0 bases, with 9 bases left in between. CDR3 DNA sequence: TGTGCCACCAGCAGAGATCGTGGGAGCTCCTACGAGCAGTACGTC. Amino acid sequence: CATSRDRGSSYEQYV.

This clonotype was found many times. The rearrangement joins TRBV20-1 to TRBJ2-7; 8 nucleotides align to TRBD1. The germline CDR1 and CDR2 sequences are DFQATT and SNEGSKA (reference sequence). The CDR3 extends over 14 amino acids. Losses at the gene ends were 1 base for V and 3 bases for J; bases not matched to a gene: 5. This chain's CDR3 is CSARGTGGHYEQYV. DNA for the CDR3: TGCAGTGCTAGAGGAACAGGGGGGCACTACGAGCAGTACGTC.

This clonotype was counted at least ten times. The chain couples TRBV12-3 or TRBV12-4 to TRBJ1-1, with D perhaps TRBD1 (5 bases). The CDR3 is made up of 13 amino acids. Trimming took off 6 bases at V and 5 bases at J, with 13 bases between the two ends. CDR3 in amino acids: CASSPYEGTEAFF. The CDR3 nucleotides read TGTGCCAGCAGCCCATACGAGGGGACTGAAGCTTTCTTT.

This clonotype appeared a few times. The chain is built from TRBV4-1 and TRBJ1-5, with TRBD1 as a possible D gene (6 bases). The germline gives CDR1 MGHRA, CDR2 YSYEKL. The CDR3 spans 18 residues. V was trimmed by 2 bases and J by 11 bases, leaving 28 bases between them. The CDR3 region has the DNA TGCGCCAGCAGCCAAAACCCGCCCGGGGACAAGGTCTTTGCGGCCCAGCATTTT. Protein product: CASSQNPPGDKVFAAQHF.

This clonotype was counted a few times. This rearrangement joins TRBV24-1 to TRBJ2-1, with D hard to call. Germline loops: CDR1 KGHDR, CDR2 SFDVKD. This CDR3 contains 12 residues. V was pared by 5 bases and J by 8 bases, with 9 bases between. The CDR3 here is CATSAHRDEQFF. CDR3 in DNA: TGTGCCACCAGTGCCCATCGGGATGAGCAGTTCTTC.